This TCR beta chain is from a study of control samples from healthy donors and cancer patients. The repertoire was sequenced with immunoSEQ multiplex PCR; TCRdb's copy has only in-frame clones and lacks some. In the table there are around 180,000 clones, approximately 91% of which are singletons. CDR1 is SGHAT, CDR2 FQNNGV, per germline. Trimming took 1 base from V and 8 from J; bases not matched to a gene: 3. The length of the CDR3 is 13 residues. The chain is built from TRBV11-2 and TRBJ1-2, with 8 bases identical to TRBD1. This TCR was recovered from a woman in her 40s in good health. What was sequenced was blood. CDR3 loop: CASSLGQGSGYTF. CDR3 nucleotide sequence: TGTGCCAGCAGCTTAGGACAGGGGAGCGGCTACACCTTC.